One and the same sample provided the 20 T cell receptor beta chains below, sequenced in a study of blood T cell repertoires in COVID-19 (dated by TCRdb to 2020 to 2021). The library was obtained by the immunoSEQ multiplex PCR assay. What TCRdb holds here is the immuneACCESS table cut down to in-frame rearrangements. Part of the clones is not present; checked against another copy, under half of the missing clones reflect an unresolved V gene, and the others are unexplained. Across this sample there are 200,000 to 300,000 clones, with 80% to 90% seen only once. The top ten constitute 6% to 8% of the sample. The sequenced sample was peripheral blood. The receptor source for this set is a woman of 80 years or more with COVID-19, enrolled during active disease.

CDR3 sequence reads: CASSPPGQNFYGYTF. CDR3 bases: TGTGCCAGCAGCCCACCCGGACAGAACTTCTATGGCTACACCTTC. The chain uses TRBV11-1 and TRBJ1-2; a weak D match, TRBD1 (6 bases). Germline V gives CDR1 SGHAT, CDR2 FQDESV (reference sequence). V was clipped by 5 bases and J by 4 bases, with 17 bases between them. This CDR3 spans 15 amino acids.

The CDR3 loop reads CASERTSGTDTQYF. The CDR3 bases are TGCGCCAGCGAAAGGACTAGCGGCACAGATACGCAGTATTTT. This chain connects TRBV5-1 to TRBJ2-3; 9 bases agree with TRBD2. Unmatched junction bases numbered 4, after V lost 7 bases and J lost 1 base. Germline CDR1 and CDR2: SGHRS and YFSETQ. The CDR3 has 14 amino acids. Full variable domain (missing parts from reference TRBV5-1 and TRBJ2-3): KAGVTQTPRYLIKTRGQQVTLSCSPISGHRSVSWYQQTPGQGLQFLFEYFSETQRNKGNFPGRFSGRQFSNSRSEMNVSTLELGDSALYLCASERTSGTDTQYFGPGTRLTVL.

In nucleotides, the CDR3 is TGTGCCAGCAGTTACGAGGGACAGGGGCCCTACGAGCAGTACTTC. Protein product: CASSYEGQGPYEQYF. The chain is built from TRBV6-2 or TRBV6-3 and TRBJ2-7, with TRBD1 identical over 10 bases. V shed 2 bases and J 2 bases; nucleotides not matched to a gene: 3. The CDR3 totals 15 residues. Germline V gives CDR1 MNHEY, CDR2 SVGEGT.

The CDR3 reads CASGTTAGGSNEQFF. As DNA, the CDR3 is TGTGCTAGTGGGACGACGGCGGGAGGCAGCAATGAGCAGTTCTTC. The chain recombines TRBV12-5 with TRBJ2-1; 8 nucleotides line up with TRBD2. Germline V CDR1 and CDR2: LGHNT, FRNRAP. This CDR3 contains 15 residues. J gave up 6 bases and V 6 bases, and 10 bases lay outside the gene matches.

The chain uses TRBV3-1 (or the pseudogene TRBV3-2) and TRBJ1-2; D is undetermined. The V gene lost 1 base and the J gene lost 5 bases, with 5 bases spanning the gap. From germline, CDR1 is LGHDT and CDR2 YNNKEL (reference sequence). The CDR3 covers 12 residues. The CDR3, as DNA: TGTGCCAGCAGCCAAGTGGAGTATGGCTACACCTTC. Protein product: CASSQVEYGYTF.

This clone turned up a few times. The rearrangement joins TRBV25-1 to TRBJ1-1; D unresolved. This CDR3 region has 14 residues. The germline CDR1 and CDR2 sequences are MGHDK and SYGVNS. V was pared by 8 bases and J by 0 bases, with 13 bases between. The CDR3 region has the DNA TGTGCCAGCCAACAGCCAGGCTTGAACACTGAAGCTTTCTTT. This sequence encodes CASQQPGLNTEAFF.

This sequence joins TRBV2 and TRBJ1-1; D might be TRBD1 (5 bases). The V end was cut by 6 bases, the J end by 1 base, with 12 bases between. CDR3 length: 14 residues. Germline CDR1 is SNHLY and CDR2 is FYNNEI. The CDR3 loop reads CASSTTVSNTEAFF. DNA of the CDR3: TGTGCCAGCAGCACGACAGTATCGAACACTGAAGCTTTCTTT.

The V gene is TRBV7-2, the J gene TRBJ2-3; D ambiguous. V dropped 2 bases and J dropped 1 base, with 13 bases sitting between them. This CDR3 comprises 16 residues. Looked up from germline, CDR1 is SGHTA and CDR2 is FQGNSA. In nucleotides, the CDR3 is TGTGCCAGCAGCTTACGGTCTGATTATGGCACAGATACGCAGTATTTT. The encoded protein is CASSLRSDYGTDTQYF. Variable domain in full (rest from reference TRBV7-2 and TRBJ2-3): GAGVSQSPSNKVTEKGKDVELRCDPISGHTALYWYRQSLGQGLEFLIYFQGNSAPDKSGLPSDRFSAERTGGSVSTLTIQRTQQEDSAVYLCASSLRSDYGTDTQYFGPGTRLTVL.

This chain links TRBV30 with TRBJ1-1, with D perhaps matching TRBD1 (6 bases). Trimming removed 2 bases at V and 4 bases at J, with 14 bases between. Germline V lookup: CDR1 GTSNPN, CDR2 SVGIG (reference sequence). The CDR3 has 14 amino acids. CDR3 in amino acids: CAWSPRGGSTEAFF. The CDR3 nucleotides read TGTGCCTGGAGTCCGAGGGGGGGGTCCACTGAAGCTTTCTTT.

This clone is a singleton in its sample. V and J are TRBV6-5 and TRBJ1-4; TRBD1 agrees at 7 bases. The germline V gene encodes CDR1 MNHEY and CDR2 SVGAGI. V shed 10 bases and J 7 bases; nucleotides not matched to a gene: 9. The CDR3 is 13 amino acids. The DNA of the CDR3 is TGTGCCACCAACCCACGGGACAGTGAAAAACTGTTTTTT. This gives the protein CATNPRDSEKLFF.

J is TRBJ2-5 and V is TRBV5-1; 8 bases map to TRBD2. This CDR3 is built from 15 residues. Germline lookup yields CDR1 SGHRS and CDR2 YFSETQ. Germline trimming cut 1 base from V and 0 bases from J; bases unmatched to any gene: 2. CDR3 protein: CASSLPAGDQETQYF. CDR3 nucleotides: TGCGCCAGCAGCTTGCCAGCGGGGGACCAAGAGACCCAGTACTTC.

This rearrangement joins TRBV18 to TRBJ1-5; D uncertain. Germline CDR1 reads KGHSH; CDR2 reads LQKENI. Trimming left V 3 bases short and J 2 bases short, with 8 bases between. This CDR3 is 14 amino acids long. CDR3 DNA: TGTGCCAGCTCACCCGACAACGGCAATCAGCCCCAGCATTTT. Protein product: CASSPDNGNQPQHF.

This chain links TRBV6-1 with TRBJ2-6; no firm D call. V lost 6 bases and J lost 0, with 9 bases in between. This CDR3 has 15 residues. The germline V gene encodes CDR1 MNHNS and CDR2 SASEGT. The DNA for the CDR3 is TGTGCCAGCAGGCTAAGCGTCTCTGGGGCCAACGTCCTGACTTTC. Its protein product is CASRLSVSGANVLTF.

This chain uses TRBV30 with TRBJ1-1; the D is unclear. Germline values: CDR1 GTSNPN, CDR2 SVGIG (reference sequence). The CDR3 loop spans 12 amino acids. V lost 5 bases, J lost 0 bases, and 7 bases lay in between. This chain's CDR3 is CAWARLNTEAFF. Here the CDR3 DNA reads TGTGCCTGGGCCAGGCTGAACACTGAAGCTTTCTTT.

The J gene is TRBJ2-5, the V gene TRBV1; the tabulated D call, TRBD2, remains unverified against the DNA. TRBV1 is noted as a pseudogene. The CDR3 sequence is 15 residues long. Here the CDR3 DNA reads TGCACCATAGTAGCGGGGGACCCATATGACGAGACCCAGTACTTC. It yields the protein CTIVAGDPYDETQYF.

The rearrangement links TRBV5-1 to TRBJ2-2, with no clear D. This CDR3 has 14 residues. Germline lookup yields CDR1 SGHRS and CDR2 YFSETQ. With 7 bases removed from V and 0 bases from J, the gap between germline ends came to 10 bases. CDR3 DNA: TGCGCCAGCGAAACTCGTGCGAACACCGGGGAGCTGTTTTTT. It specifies CASETRANTGELFF. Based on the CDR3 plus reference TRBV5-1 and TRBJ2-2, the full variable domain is KAGVTQTPRYLIKTRGQQVTLSCSPISGHRSVSWYQQTPGQGLQFLFEYFSETQRNKGNFPGRFSGRQFSNSRSEMNVSTLELGDSALYLCASETRANTGELFFGEGSRLTVL.

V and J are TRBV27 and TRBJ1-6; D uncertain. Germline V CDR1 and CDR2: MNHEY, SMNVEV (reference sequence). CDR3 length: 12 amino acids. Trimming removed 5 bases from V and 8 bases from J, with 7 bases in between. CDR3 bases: TGTGCCAGCAGTGCACAGTATTCACCCCTCCACTTT. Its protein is CASSAQYSPLHF.

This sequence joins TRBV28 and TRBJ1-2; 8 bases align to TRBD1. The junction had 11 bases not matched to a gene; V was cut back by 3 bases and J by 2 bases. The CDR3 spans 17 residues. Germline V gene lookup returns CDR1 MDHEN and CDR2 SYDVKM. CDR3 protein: CASSFADRAIPNYGYTF. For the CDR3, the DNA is TGTGCCAGCAGTTTCGCGGACAGGGCGATCCCGAACTATGGCTACACCTTC.

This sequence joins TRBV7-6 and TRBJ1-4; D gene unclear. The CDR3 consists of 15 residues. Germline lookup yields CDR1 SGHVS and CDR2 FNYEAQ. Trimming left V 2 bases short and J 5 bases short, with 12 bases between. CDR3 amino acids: CASSLRAAQNEKLFF. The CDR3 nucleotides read TGTGCCAGCAGCTTACGTGCGGCTCAAAATGAAAAACTGTTTTTT.

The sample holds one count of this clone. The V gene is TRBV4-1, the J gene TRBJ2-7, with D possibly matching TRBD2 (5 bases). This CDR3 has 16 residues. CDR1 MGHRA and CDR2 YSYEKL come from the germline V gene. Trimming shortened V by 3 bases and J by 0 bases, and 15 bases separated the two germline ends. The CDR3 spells CASSQGAGLSSYEQYF. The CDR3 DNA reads TGCGCCAGCAGCCAGGGAGCCGGGTTAAGCTCCTACGAGCAGTACTTC.